One sample yielded the 5 T cell receptor beta chains listed below, sequenced in a study of T cell changes during pregnancy in multiple sclerosis. This table comes from immunoSEQ multiplex PCR, and its TCRdb copy is limited to in-frame clones, with some not included. Among about 79,000 clones, 90% to 95% were seen once, and the ten largest hold about 0.8%. The starting material was peripheral blood, obtained in the second trimester of pregnancy. Receptor source: a female donor in good health, enrolled as a control in a pregnancy study.

V gene TRBV18 combines with J gene TRBJ1-2; 7 bases are shared with TRBD1. Germline lookup yields CDR1 KGHSH and CDR2 LQKENI. The CDR3 consists of 16 residues. J gave up 5 bases and V 3 bases, and 12 bases lay outside the gene matches. CDR3 sequence (DNA): TGTGCCAGCTCACCTGGATTAGGACAGGTGGGGTATGGCTACACCTTC. Protein sequence: CASSPGLGQVGYGYTF.

The chain joins TRBV7-6 to TRBJ1-5; D gene unclear. V dropped 4 bases and J dropped 5 bases, with 9 bases sitting between them. The V gene's germline CDR1 is SGHVS and CDR2 FNYEAQ. The CDR3 extends over 13 amino acids. CDR3 DNA: TGTGCCAGCAGCTCCACCGGGTATCAGCCCCAGCATTTT. The encoded protein is CASSSTGYQPQHF. Based on the CDR3 plus reference TRBV7-6 and TRBJ1-5, the full variable domain is GAGVSQSPRYKVTKRGQDVALRCDPISGHVSLYWYRQALGQGPEFLTYFNYEAQQDKSGLPNDRFSAERPEGSISTLTIQRTEQRDSAMYRCASSSTGYQPQHFGDGTRLSIL.

There are a few counts of this clone. The rearrangement joins TRBV9 to TRBJ1-1; a possible D gene is TRBD1 (5 bases). Trimming cost V 0 bases and J 3 bases, with 9 bases left between them. Germline CDR1 and CDR2: SGDLS and YYNGEE. The CDR3 covers 14 residues. The CDR3 DNA is TGTGCCAGCAGCGTAGCACAGGCTGACACTGAAGCTTTCTTT. This codes for CASSVAQADTEAFF.

This chain uses TRBV7-9 with TRBJ2-5; possible D gene TRBD1, 5 bases. V was shortened by 8 bases and J by 2 bases, with 12 bases between the two germline ends. The CDR3 sequence is 13 residues long. Germline CDR1 is SEHNR and CDR2 is FQNEAQ (reference sequence). The CDR3: CASLEQEQETQYF. Written as DNA, the CDR3 is TGTGCCAGCCTCGAACAGGAGCAAGAGACCCAGTACTTC.

The V call is TRBV5-1, the J call TRBJ1-2, with a possible D match to TRBD1 (5 bases). Germline values: CDR1 SGHRS, CDR2 YFSETQ. This CDR3 has 14 amino acids. Trimming shortened V by 1 base and J by 6 bases, and 13 bases separated the two germline ends. CDR3 amino acids: CASSLPGKVDGYTF. As DNA, the CDR3 is TGCGCCAGCAGCTTGCCAGGGAAAGTCGATGGCTACACCTTC.